The 7 T cell receptor beta chains below all came from one sample that was sequenced in a study of blood T cell repertoires in COVID-19. Method: immunoSEQ multiplex PCR; TCRdb's copy keeps in-frame clones and lacks some. Of fewer than 250,000 clones listed, about 88% are singletons. Sequenced input: peripheral blood. These receptors originate from a woman aged 40 to 50 who had recovered from COVID-19.

The chain employs TRBV30 and TRBJ1-3, with D possibly matching TRBD1 (6 bases). CDR1 is GTSNPN, CDR2 SVGIG, per germline (reference sequence). The CDR3 length is 14 residues. Trimming pared 5 bases from V and 0 bases from J, leaving 11 bases between. The CDR3 DNA reads TGTGCCTGGTTGAGGGGGACCTCTGGAAACACCATATATTTT. It translates to CAWLRGTSGNTIYF.

CDR3 sequence reads: CASSGRGNTEAFF. The CDR3 bases are TGTGCCAGCAGCGGCAGGGGGAACACTGAAGCTTTCTTT. The rearrangement joins TRBV12-3 or TRBV12-4 to TRBJ1-1, with D perhaps TRBD1 (6 bases). The CDR3 sequence is 13 residues long. Deletions cut 6 bases from V and 1 base from J, with 9 bases between.

The chain is built from TRBV19 and TRBJ1-2, with a weak D call TRBD1 (5 bases). Trimming removed 8 bases from V and 6 bases from J, with 16 bases in between. CDR3 length equals 13 residues. Germline V lookup: CDR1 LNHDA, CDR2 SQIVND (reference sequence). The CDR3 protein is CASAFTGGNGYTF. CDR3 in DNA: TGTGCCAGTGCCTTTACAGGCGGGAATGGCTACACCTTC.

This clone occurred once. The genes are TRBV19 and TRBJ1-2; D ambiguous. The V end lost 1 base, the J end lost 5 bases, and 5 bases lay between the germline ends. Germline CDR1 and CDR2: LNHDA and SQIVND (reference sequence). The CDR3 extends over 12 amino acids. CDR3 sequence (DNA): TGTGCCAGTAGTATAGTACGGTATGGCTACACCTTC. Translating it yields CASSIVRYGYTF.

The chain joins TRBV28 to TRBJ1-2; D gene ambiguous. The ends were cut back, 7 bases at V and 5 bases at J, with 23 bases in the middle. The length of the CDR3 is 16 residues. Germline V gene data show CDR1 as MDHEN and CDR2 as SYDVKM. For the CDR3, the DNA is TGTGCCAGCACCCCTTGGCCCGCGGCGCTTGATTATGGCTACACCTTC. It specifies CASTPWPAALDYGYTF.

This chain uses TRBV5-1 with TRBJ2-5; the D gene is possibly TRBD1 (5 bases). The CDR3 totals 14 residues. The germline CDR1 and CDR2 sequences are SGHRS and YFSETQ. V gave up 2 bases and J gave up 1 base, with 9 bases separating them. The CDR3 here is CASSFVRAQETQYF. The DNA of the CDR3 is TGCGCCAGCAGCTTCGTCAGGGCCCAAGAGACCCAGTACTTC. Full variable domain (remainder filled in from reference TRBV5-1 and TRBJ2-5): KAGVTQTPRYLIKTRGQQVTLSCSPISGHRSVSWYQQTPGQGLQFLFEYFSETQRNKGNFPGRFSGRQFSNSRSEMNVSTLELGDSALYLCASSFVRAQETQYFGPGTRLLVL.

This CDR3 reads CASSPTSDGLRNTEAFF. CDR3 nucleotides: TGTGCCAGCTCACCAACCTCGGACGGACTGAGGAACACTGAAGCTTTCTTT. The rearrangement joins TRBV18 to TRBJ1-1; D not certain. CDR3 length: 17 amino acids. V lost 2 bases and J lost 1, with 17 bases in between. Germline V gene data show CDR1 as KGHSH and CDR2 as LQKENI. Complete variable domain (other parts from reference TRBV18 and TRBJ1-1): NAGVMQNPRHLVRRRGQEARLRCSPMKGHSHVYWYRQLPEEGLKFMVYLQKENIIDESGMPKERFSAEFPKEGPSILRIQQVVRGDSAAYFCASSPTSDGLRNTEAFFGQGTRLTVV.